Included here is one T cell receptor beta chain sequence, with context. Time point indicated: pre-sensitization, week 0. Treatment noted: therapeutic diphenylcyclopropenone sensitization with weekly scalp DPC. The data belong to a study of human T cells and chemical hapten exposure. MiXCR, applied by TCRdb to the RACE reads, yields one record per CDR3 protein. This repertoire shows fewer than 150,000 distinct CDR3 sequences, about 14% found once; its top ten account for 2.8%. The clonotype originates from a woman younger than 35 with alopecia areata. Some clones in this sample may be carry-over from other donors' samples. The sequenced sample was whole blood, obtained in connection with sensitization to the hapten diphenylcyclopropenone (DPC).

CDR3 sequence: CASSSALAGGHYNEQFF. The CDR3 DNA is TGTGCCAGCAGCTCCGCCCTAGCGGGGGGTCACTACAATGAGCAGTTCTTC. This chain links TRBV11-2 with TRBJ2-1; 11 bases are a match to TRBD2. Germline assignment: CDR1 SGHAT and CDR2 FQNNGV. The length of the CDR3 is 17 residues. J lost 3 bases, V lost 4 bases, and 8 bases had no gene match. Supplemented by reference TRBV11-2 and TRBJ2-1, the full variable domain reads EAGVAQSPRYKIIEKRQSVAFWCNPISGHATLYWYQQILGQGPKLLIQFQNNGVVDDSQLPKDRFSAERLKGVDSTLKIQPAKLEDSAVYLCASSSALAGGHYNEQFFGPGTRLTVL.